Listed here is a single T cell receptor (beta chain). Its cognate antigen is unknown. The CDR3 has 15 residues. V was cut by 3 bases and J by 0 bases, with 12 bases left in between. The germline V gene encodes CDR1 GTSNPN and CDR2 SVGIG (reference sequence). RNA was isolated and reverse transcribed to cDNA, the sequencing template. TCRdb's table, derived via immunoSEQ multiplex PCR, lists solely in-frame clones and lacks some. Of some 190,000 clones in the sample, about 60% were seen once. Treatment indicated: oral pan-JAK inhibitor, 5-10 mg twice daily. Peripheral blood and lesional scalp punch biopsies came from alopecia areata patients. The data stem from a study of CD8+ T cells in alopecia areata. Study results and limitations: Scalp lesions, especially in alopecia totalis/universalis, had higher clonality than normal scalp. In scalp and blood, many expanded lesional clones persisted during tofacitinib. Scalp clonality, along with expanded CD8+ clones among the top 100, was significantly decreased by tofacitinib.

The sequence was collected from a human donor with alopecia areata. This specimen consisted of CD4+ T cells sorted from blood, obtained at week 4, from a patient treated with tofacitinib. The chain joins TRBV30 to TRBJ2-1; possibly TRBD2 for D (6 bases). Written as DNA, the CDR3 is TGTGCCTGGAGCCGCGGAGGGAGCTCCTACAATGAGCAGTTCTTC. This translates into CAWSRGGSSYNEQFF.